This TCR beta chain appears in the sequencing data of a study of blood T cell repertoires in COVID-19. Looking at the study overall: The cDNA or gDNA used as material had been derived from T cells, B-cell-depleted T cells, or PBMCs.

In the authors' workflow: Reference gene primer amplification gave nucleated cell count estimates. Clones were sequenced by immunoSEQ multiplex PCR, and TCRdb holds only the in-frame ones, with some missing. The V and J calls and clone size were taken over from that table, and D and trimming were inferred from the DNA. The data hold approximately 170,000 clones, with 85% to 95% observed a single time. Enrolment of Seattle patients took place during active infection, and they were followed longitudinally. This TCR came from a woman aged 60-70 years with COVID-19, enrolled during active disease. The sequenced sample was peripheral blood.

Here the CDR3 reads CASSPIGEPVRYEQYF. The CDR3 DNA follows: TGCGCCAGCAGCCCCATTGGAGAGCCCGTACGCTACGAGCAGTACTTC. The chain has TRBV4-3 and TRBJ2-7; D remains unclear. The V gene's germline CDR1 is LGHNA and CDR2 YSLEER. V was clipped by 4 bases and J by 3 bases, with 19 bases between them. The CDR3 consists of 16 residues.